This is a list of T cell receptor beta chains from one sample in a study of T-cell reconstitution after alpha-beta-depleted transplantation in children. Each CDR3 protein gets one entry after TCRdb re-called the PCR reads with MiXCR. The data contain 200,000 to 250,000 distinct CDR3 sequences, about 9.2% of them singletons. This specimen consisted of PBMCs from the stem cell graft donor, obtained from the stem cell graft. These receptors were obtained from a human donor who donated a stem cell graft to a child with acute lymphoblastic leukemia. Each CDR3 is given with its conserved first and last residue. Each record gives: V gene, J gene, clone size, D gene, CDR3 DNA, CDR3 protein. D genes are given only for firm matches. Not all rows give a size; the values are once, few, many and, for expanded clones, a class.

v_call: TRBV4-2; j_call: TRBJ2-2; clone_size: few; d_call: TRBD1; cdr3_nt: TGTGCCAGCAGCCAAGATAGGGGGACAGGGGAGACCGGGGAGCTGTTTTTT; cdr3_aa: CASSQDRGTGETGELFF
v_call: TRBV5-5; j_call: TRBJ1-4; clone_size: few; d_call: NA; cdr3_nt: TGTGCCAGCAGCTCAAATGAAAACCTGTTTTTT; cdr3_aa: CASSSNENLFF
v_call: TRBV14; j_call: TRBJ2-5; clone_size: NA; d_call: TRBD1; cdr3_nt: TGTGCCAGCAGCCCCCCCGGAACAGGGGTGACCCAGTACTTC; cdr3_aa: CASSPPGTGVTQYF
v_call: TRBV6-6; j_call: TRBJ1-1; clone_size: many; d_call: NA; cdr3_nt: TGTGCCAGCAGTTACTCAATGAACACTGAAGCTTTCTTT; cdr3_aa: CASSYSMNTEAFF
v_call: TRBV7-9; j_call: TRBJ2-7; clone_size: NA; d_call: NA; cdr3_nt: TGTGCCAGCAGCACTAAACAGGGATTCACCTACGAGCAGTACTTC; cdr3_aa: CASSTKQGFTYEQYF
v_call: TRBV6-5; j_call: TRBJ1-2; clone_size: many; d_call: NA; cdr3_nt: TGTGCCAGCACCAAGGACCGGGGTGGCTACACCTTC; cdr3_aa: CASTKDRGGYTF
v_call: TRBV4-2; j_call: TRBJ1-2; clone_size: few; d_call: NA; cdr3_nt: TGTGCCAGCAGCCTATCCCCCGGGGGGCGCGATTCCCGCTACACCTTC; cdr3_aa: CASSLSPGGRDSRYTF
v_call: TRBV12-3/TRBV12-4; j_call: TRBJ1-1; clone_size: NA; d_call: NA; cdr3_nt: TGTGCCAGCACCACCCGGGCGGGGACTGAAGCTTTCTTT; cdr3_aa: CASTTRAGTEAFF
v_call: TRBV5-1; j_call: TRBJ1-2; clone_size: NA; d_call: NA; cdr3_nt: TGCGCCAGCAGCTCCAGGAGCTATGGCTACACCTTC; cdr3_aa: CASSSRSYGYTF
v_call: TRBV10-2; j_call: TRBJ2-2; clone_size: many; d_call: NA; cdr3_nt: TGCGCCAGCAGGCCGGGTCTGTATGCGGGGGAGCTGTTTTTT; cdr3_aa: CASRPGLYAGELFF
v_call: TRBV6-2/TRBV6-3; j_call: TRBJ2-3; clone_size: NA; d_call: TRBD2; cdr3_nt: TGTGCCAGCAGTTCTGCGGGGGGCACAGATACGCAGTATTTT; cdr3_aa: CASSSAGGTDTQYF
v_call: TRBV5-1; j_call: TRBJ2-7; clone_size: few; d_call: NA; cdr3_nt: TGCGCCAGCAGCTTGTCTGGGATAACCTACGAGCAGTACTTC; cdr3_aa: CASSLSGITYEQYF
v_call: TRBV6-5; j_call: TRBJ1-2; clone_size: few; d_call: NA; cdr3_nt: TGTGCCAGCAGTTCTACCACCAGGGCAGATGGCTACACCTTC; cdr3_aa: CASSSTTRADGYTF
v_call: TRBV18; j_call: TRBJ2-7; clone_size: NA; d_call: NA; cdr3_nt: TGTGCCAGCTCGCGGACGGGAATGACCTACGAGCAGTACTTC; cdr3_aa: CASSRTGMTYEQYF
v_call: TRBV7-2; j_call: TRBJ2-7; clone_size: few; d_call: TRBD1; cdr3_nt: TGTGCCAGCACCCCCGGGACAGGGTCCTACGAGCAGTACTTC; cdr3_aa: CASTPGTGSYEQYF
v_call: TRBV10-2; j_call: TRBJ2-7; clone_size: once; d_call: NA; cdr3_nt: TGCGCCAGCAGTGATGGGCTCGGGACGGTCTCCTACGAGCAGTACTTC; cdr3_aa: CASSDGLGTVSYEQYF
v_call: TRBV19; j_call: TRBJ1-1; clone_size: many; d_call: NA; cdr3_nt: TGTGCCAGTAGTACGTCAGCGAACACTGAAGCTTTCTTT; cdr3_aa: CASSTSANTEAFF
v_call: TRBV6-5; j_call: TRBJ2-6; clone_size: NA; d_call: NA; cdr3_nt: TGTGCCAGCAGTCCTGGGGCCAACGTCCTGACTTTC; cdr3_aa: CASSPGANVLTF
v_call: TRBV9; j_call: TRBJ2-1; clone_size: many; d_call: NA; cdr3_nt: TGTGCCAGCAGCGTAGGGGGGCGCGGCTACAATGAGCAGTTCTTC; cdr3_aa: CASSVGGRGYNEQFF
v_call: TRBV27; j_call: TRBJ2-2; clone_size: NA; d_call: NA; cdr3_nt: TGTGCCAGCAGCACCAACAGGGATTTAGTAGGGGAGCTGTTTTTT; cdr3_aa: CASSTNRDLVGELFF
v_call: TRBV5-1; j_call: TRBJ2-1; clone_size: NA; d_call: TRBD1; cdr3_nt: TGCGCCAGCAGCTTGGAGCCGGACAGGGTCAATGAGCAGTTCTTC; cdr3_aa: CASSLEPDRVNEQFF
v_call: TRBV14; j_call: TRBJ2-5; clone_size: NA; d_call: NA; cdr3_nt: TGTGCCAGCAGCCTCCCGAACCCCAGAAGGTTGGGACAAGAGACCCAGTACTTC; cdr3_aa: CASSLPNPRRLGQETQYF
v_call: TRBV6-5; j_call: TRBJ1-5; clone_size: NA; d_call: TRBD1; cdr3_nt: TGTGCCAGCAGTTACGGACAGGGGGGTCAGCCCCAGCATTTT; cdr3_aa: CASSYGQGGQPQHF
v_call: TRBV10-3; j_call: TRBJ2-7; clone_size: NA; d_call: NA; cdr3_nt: TGTGCCATCAGTGAAACAGGTGTGACCTACGAGCAGTACTTC; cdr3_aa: CAISETGVTYEQYF
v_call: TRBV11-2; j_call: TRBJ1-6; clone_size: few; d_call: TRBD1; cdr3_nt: TGTGCCAGCAGCTTCTGGGGACAGGGGAATTCACCCCTCCACTTT; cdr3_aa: CASSFWGQGNSPLHF
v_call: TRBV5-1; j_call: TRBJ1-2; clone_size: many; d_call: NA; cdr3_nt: TGCGCCAGCAGCTTGGAAGCAGAAGGCTATGGCTACACCTTC; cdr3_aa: CASSLEAEGYGYTF
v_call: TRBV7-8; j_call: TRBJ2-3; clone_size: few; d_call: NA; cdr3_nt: TGTGCCAGCAGCTTAGAAGCGGGTAACACAGATACGCAGTATTTT; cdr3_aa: CASSLEAGNTDTQYF
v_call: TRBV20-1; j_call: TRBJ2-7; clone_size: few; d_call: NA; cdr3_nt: TGCAGTGCTAGAGGTTCACAGGCCTACGAGCAGTACTTC; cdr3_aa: CSARGSQAYEQYF
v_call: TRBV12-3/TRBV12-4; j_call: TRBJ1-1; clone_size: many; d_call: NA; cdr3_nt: TGTGCCAGCAGTGCCCGACCTGACAGGTCCGACACTGAAGCTTTCTTT; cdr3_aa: CASSARPDRSDTEAFF
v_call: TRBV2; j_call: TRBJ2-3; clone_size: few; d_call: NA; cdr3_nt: TGTGCCAGCAGCCCCCCCCCCACAGATACGCAGTATTTT; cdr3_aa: CASSPPPTDTQYF
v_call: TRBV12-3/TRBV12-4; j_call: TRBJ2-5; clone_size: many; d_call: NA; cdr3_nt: TGTGCCAGCAGGAAGGTTGGGGATGAGACCCAGTACTTC; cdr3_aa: CASRKVGDETQYF
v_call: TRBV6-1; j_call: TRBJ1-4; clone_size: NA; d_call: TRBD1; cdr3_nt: TGTGCCAGCAGCCGGGGACAGTTTAATGAAAAACTGTTTTTT; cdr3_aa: CASSRGQFNEKLFF
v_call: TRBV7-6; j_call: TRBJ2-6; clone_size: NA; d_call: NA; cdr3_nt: TGTGCCAGCAGCTGGACAACTTCTTCGAAAGGGGCCAACGTCCTGACTTTC; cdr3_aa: CASSWTTSSKGANVLTF
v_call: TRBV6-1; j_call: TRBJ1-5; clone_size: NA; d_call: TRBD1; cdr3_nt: TGTGCCAGCAGGGGGACAGGGGGCAATCAGCCCCAGCATTTT; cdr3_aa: CASRGTGGNQPQHF
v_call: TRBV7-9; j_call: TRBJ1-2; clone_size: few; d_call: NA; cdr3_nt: TGTGCCAGCAGCTCCTGGCAGGGCGGCTACACCTTC; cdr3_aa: CASSSWQGGYTF
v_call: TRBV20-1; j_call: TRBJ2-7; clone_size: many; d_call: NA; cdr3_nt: TGCAGTGTGGGGGCTAACTACGAGCAGTACTTC; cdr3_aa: CSVGANYEQYF
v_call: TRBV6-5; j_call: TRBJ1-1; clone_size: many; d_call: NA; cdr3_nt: TGTGCCAGCAGTTACTCCGGAAGACTGAACACTGAAGCTTTCTTT; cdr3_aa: CASSYSGRLNTEAFF
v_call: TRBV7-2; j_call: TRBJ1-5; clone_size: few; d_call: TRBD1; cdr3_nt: TGTGCCAGCAGCCCTACGGGACAGTCTAATCAGCCCCAGCATTTT; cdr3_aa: CASSPTGQSNQPQHF
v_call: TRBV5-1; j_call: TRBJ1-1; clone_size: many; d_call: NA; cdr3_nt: TGCGCCAGCAGGTCTGGGGTAGGCGACACTGAAGCTTTCTTT; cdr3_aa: CASRSGVGDTEAFF
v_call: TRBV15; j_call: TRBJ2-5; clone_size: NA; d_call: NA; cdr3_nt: TGTGCCACCAGCAGAGAAGGTGGGGGTGGAGAGACCCAGTACTTC; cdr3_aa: CATSREGGGGETQYF
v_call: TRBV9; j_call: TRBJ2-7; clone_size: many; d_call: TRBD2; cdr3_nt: TGTGCCAGCAGTATAGCGGGGGGGTCCTACGAGCAGTACTTC; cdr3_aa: CASSIAGGSYEQYF